The text below deals with one T cell receptor (beta chain). Its target is unknown. The data were taken from a study of human T cells and chemical hapten exposure. Whole-study findings and limits: Among TCRs, those above 1 in 1000 frequency were unaffected by DPC sensitization.

TCRdb redid the calling of the RACE reads with MiXCR, one entry per CDR3 protein. The sample has under 150,000 distinct CDR3 sequences, about 12% seen once; the top ten hold roughly 1.5%. Time point denoted: patch test 1, 2 weeks after DPC sensitization. Treatment described: therapeutic diphenylcyclopropenone sensitization with weekly scalp DPC. Each donor was an alopecia patient between 18 and 70 years of age who qualified for DPC. The ends lost 1 base at V and 6 bases at J; junction bases unmatched: 12. The CDR3 has 17 amino acids. Germline CDR1 is MGHRA and CDR2 is YSYEKL. The starting material was whole blood, obtained in connection with sensitization to the hapten diphenylcyclopropenone (DPC). The chain is built from TRBV4-1 and TRBJ1-2; 9 bases agree with TRBD1. This TCR came from a woman in her forties or fifties with alopecia areata. Some clones in this sample may be carry-over from other donors' samples. The CDR3 spells CASSQVLPRTGENGYTF. The CDR3 region has the DNA TGCGCCAGCAGCCAAGTCCTACCAAGGACAGGGGAGAATGGCTACACCTTC.